This TCR beta chain was retrieved from a study of CD8 T cells in Susac syndrome. The multiple sclerosis controls, all treatment-naive patients, had relapsing-remitting disease that was stable or active. The CDR3 extends over 12 amino acids. The V gene's germline CDR1 is SGHAT and CDR2 FQNNGV. V gave up 3 bases and J gave up 2 bases, with 4 bases separating them. Roughly 0.5 to 1 ug RNA was reverse transcribed with random hexamers. Across 54 Vbeta and 13 Jbeta, immunoSEQ multiplex PCR amplified TCR beta CDR3. Using its own MiXCR run on the immunoSEQ multiplex PCR reads, TCRdb lists one record per CDR3 protein. Among about 300,000 distinct CDR3 sequences listed, about 90% were seen once.

Sequencing was carried out using CD4+ T cells from PBMCs. The receptor was isolated from a human donor with multiple sclerosis. This chain joins TRBV11-2 and TRBJ1-2; D gene uncertain. CDR3 sequence (DNA): TGTGCCAGCAGCTTCGGCAACTATGGCTACACCTTC. Encoded protein: CASSFGNYGYTF.